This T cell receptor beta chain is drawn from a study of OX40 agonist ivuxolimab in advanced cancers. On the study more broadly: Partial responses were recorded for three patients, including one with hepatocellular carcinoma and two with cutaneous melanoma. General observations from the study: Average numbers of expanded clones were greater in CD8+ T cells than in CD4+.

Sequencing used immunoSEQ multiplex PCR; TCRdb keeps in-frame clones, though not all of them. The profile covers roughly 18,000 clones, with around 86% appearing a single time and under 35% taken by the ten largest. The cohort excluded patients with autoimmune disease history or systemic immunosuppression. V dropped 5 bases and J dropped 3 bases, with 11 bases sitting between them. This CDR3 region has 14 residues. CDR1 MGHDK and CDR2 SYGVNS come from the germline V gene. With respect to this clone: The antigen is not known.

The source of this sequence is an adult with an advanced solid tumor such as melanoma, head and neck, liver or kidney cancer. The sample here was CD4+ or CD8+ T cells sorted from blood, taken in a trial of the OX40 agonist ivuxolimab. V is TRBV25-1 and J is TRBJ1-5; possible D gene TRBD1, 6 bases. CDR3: CASSLGAPNQPQHF. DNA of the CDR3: TGTGCCAGCAGTCTGGGGGCCCCCAATCAGCCCCAGCATTTT.